This T cell receptor (beta chain) was observed in a study of response to subunit inactivated influenza vaccine. Study conclusions and caveats: After each seasonal influenza vaccination, few new T cells are recruited, the authors suggested.

One entry per CDR3 protein results from TCRdb running MiXCR on the RT-PCR reads. The repertoire consists of a few hundred thousand distinct CDR3 sequences, with 14% occurring once and the leading ten covering approximately 10%. Of note for this clonotype: Its antigen remains unidentified.

Germline trimming cut 5 bases from V and 8 bases from J; bases unmatched to any gene: 3. The germline V gene has CDR1 KGHSH and CDR2 LQKENI. The CDR3 totals 12 residues. The source material was PBMCs from blood, sampled 11 to 12 days after vaccination. V usage is TRBV18 and J usage is TRBJ2-1, with 7 bases identical to TRBD1. The origin of this receptor is a man aged 50-60 years who received an inactivated influenza vaccine. In nucleotides, the CDR3 is TGTGCCAGCTCAGCGACAGGGTATGAGCAGTTCTTC. It encodes CASSATGYEQFF.